What follows are 21 T cell receptor beta chains derived from one specimen sequenced in a study of CD8 T cells in ankylosing spondylitis. General study results and limits: Eight or nine highly homologous variants made up a TCR beta motif that seemed to typify ankylosing spondylitis blood.

These receptors lack a known antigen. From the 5' RACE reads, TCRdb called clonotypes with MiXCR, one entry per CDR3 protein. The sample records roughly 470,000 distinct CDR3 sequences, about 24% being singletons. The sequenced sample consisted of blood, either unsorted or a sorted T cell fraction (not recorded which). The receptors here all came from a male donor with ankylosing spondylitis.

The chain links TRBV20-1 to TRBJ2-3, with 10 bases identical to TRBD2. V gave up 4 bases and J gave up 3 bases; unmatched junction bases: 4. Germline lookup yields CDR1 DFQATT and CDR2 SNEGSKA (reference sequence). This CDR3 is built from 14 residues. This chain's CDR3 is CSAKASGRTDTQYF. CDR3 coding DNA: TGCAGTGCTAAGGCTAGCGGGAGAACAGATACGCAGTATTTT.

This clonotype was found a few times. This chain links TRBV29-1 with TRBJ1-2, with a possible D match to TRBD1 (5 bases). The CDR3 consists of 14 residues. Trimming removed 5 bases at V and 0 bases at J, with 13 bases between. The V gene's germline CDR1 is SQVTM and CDR2 ANQGSEA. CDR3 DNA sequence: TGCAGCGTTCAAGCGGGGGAAACTAACTATGGCTACACCTTC. Protein product: CSVQAGETNYGYTF.

The V gene is TRBV9, the J gene TRBJ1-1, with D possibly being TRBD1 (5 bases). Germline CDR1 is SGDLS and CDR2 is YYNGEE. With 4 bases removed from V and 7 bases from J, the gap between germline ends came to 14 bases. The CDR3 length is 13 residues. Written as DNA, the CDR3 is TGTGCCAGCAGCCCTCTGACAGCCGGTGAAGCTTTCTTT. It yields the protein CASSPLTAGEAFF.

This clonotype turned up a few times. The rearrangement links TRBV29-1 to TRBJ2-7; a possible D gene is TRBD2 (5 bases). Trimming removed 4 bases at V and 2 bases at J, with 21 bases between. The germline CDR1 and CDR2 sequences are SQVTM and ANQGSEA. The CDR3 has 16 residues. CDR3 in amino acids: CSVVVASRAITYEQYV. CDR3 bases: TGCAGCGTTGTTGTGGCTAGCCGAGCCATTACCTACGAGCAGTACGTC.

This clonotype was seen a few times. V and J are TRBV13 and TRBJ1-2; a possible D gene is TRBD1 (5 bases). The CDR3 has 14 residues. Germline V CDR1 and CDR2: PRHDT, FYEKMQ (reference sequence). V shed 8 bases and J shed 4 bases, with 17 bases lying between them. CDR3 sequence reads: CASLRSPGGYGYTF. The DNA of the CDR3 is TGTGCCAGCCTACGGTCACCGGGGGGCTATGGCTACACCTTC.

This chain uses TRBV29-1 with TRBJ1-3; no clear D. Between the trimmed V and J ends, which lost 4 bases and 0 bases, there was a span of 4 bases. There are 12 residues in the CDR3. Germline V gene lookup returns CDR1 SQVTM and CDR2 ANQGSEA. The CDR3 nucleotides read TGCAGCGTTGTGATCTCTGGAAACACCATATATTTT. This codes for CSVVISGNTIYF.

This chain links TRBV4-1 with TRBJ1-5; D might be TRBD1 (5 bases). Trimming took 1 base from V and 12 from J, leaving 16 bases between them. Germline V gives CDR1 MGHRA, CDR2 YSYEKL. This CDR3 has 14 residues. The CDR3 DNA follows: TGCGCCAGCAGCCAAGGGCAGGCTTCAGGGTTCCAGCATTTT. It yields the protein CASSQGQASGFQHF.

This chain links TRBV20-1 with TRBJ1-5; D unresolved. The V end was cut by 3 bases, the J end by 1 base, with 16 bases between. CDR3 length: 16 amino acids. Germline assignment: CDR1 DFQATT and CDR2 SNEGSKA (reference sequence). CDR3 in amino acids: CSASLGISRSNQPQHF. The DNA of the CDR3 is TGCAGTGCTAGTCTTGGGATTAGTCGGAGCAATCAGCCCCAGCATTTT.

This clonotype has just a few counts. V gene TRBV5-1 combines with J gene TRBJ2-7; TRBD2 aligns across 10 bases. The CDR3 spans 15 residues. Trimming at V came to 0 bases and at J to 3 bases, leaving 3 bases not matched to a gene. Germline values: CDR1 SGHRS, CDR2 YFSETQ. CDR3 loop: CASSLEGLASYEQYF. CDR3 nucleotides: TGCGCCAGCAGCTTGGAGGGACTAGCGAGCTACGAGCAGTACTTC.

This clonotype was counted between two and nine times. The chain couples TRBV20-1 to TRBJ2-7; 11 bases match TRBD2. The germline CDR1 and CDR2 sequences are DFQATT and SNEGSKA (reference sequence). The junction had 3 bases not matched to a gene; V was cut back by 3 bases and J by 2 bases. CDR3 length equals 14 residues. CDR3 DNA: TGCAGTGCTAGCCCGACTAGCGGGACCTACGAGCAGTACTTC. This gives the protein CSASPTSGTYEQYF.

This clonotype was seen only a few times. V gene TRBV20-1 combines with J gene TRBJ1-6; 7 bases are shared with TRBD1. There are 16 residues in the CDR3. The trim removed 1 base at V and 5 bases at J, leaving 8 bases unmatched. The germline V gene encodes CDR1 DFQATT and CDR2 SNEGSKA (reference sequence). The CDR3 DNA is TGCAGTGCTAGAGGGGGTCTACAGGGGAATAATTCACCCCTCCACTTT. It codes for CSARGGLQGNNSPLHF.

This clonotype has only a few counts. This sequence joins TRBV20-1 and TRBJ1-5; D not certain. The germline V gene encodes CDR1 DFQATT and CDR2 SNEGSKA (reference sequence). V gave up 4 bases and J gave up 3 bases, with 7 bases separating them. The CDR3 totals 12 residues. The CDR3 coding sequence is TGCAGTGCTACCAGGACCAATCAGCCCCAGCATTTT. Translation gives CSATRTNQPQHF.

The chain carries TRBV11-3 and TRBJ1-1, with TRBD1 identical over 10 bases. CDR1 is SGHNT, CDR2 YENEEA, per germline. There are 15 residues in the CDR3. The V and J ends lost 5 bases and 3 bases, in that order; junction bases with no gene match: 6. The CDR3 loop is CASSLWTGGDTEAFF. The CDR3 DNA reads as TGTGCCAGCAGCCTATGGACAGGGGGTGACACTGAAGCTTTCTTT.

The chain carries TRBV20-1 and TRBJ2-1; 7 bases are a match to TRBD2. The CDR3 spans 14 residues. From germline, CDR1 is DFQATT and CDR2 SNEGSKA (reference sequence). The V gene end was trimmed by 6 bases and the J gene end by 0 bases; junction bases not matched to a gene: 5. The CDR3 spells CSAGGSSSYNEQFF. The CDR3 nucleotides read TGCAGTGCGGGCGGGAGTAGCTCCTACAATGAGCAGTTCTTC.

This clonotype was counted a few times. This chain connects TRBV10-3 to TRBJ1-3; the D gene is possibly TRBD1 (5 bases). The CDR3 is 15 residues long. Trimming shortened V by 2 bases and J by 7 bases, and 15 bases separated the two germline ends. Germline CDR1 and CDR2: ENHRY and SYGVKD. DNA for the CDR3: TGTGCCATCAGTGAGGACAGCCTAGGAACGAACACCATATATTTT. It yields the protein CAISEDSLGTNTIYF.

The CDR3 bases are TGCAGTGCTAGCCCGGCTGGTGGGGCCAACGTCCTGACTTTC. This codes for CSASPAGGANVLTF. The chain is built from TRBV20-1 and TRBJ2-6; no clear D gene. The CDR3 sequence is 14 residues long. Germline loops: CDR1 DFQATT, CDR2 SNEGSKA (reference sequence). The V end lost 3 bases, the J end lost 3 bases, and 9 bases lay between the germline ends.

The genes are TRBV4-1 and TRBJ1-4, with TRBD1 identical over 9 bases. The V gene's germline CDR1 is MGHRA and CDR2 YSYEKL. The CDR3 totals 17 residues. Unmatched junction bases numbered 9, after V lost 4 bases and J lost 3 bases. The DNA of the CDR3 is TGCGCCAGCAGCCGTACAGGGGGCGCAGGGTCTAATGAAAAACTGTTTTTT. Amino acid sequence: CASSRTGGAGSNEKLFF.

This clonotype showed up just a few times. The rearrangement uses TRBV5-1 and TRBJ1-2, with D uncertain. V dropped 4 bases and J dropped 0 bases, with 13 bases sitting between them. This CDR3 region has 15 residues. Germline lookup yields CDR1 SGHRS and CDR2 YFSETQ. The CDR3 region has the DNA TGCGCCAGCAGCCCCCTGGCATCTTCTAACTATGGCTACACCTTC. It specifies CASSPLASSNYGYTF. Full variable domain (remainder filled in from reference TRBV5-1 and TRBJ1-2): KAGVTQTPRYLIKTRGQQVTLSCSPISGHRSVSWYQQTPGQGLQFLFEYFSETQRNKGNFPGRFSGRQFSNSRSEMNVSTLELGDSALYLCASSPLASSNYGYTFGSGTRLTVV.

The chain links TRBV19 to TRBJ1-4; TRBD1 agrees at 9 bases. This CDR3 is 13 amino acids long. The germline V gene has CDR1 LNHDA and CDR2 SQIVND (reference sequence). After removal of 8 bases from V and 8 bases from J, the junction contained 6 bases not matched to a gene. The CDR3 here is CASLGQGREKLFF. The CDR3 region has the DNA TGTGCCAGTTTGGGACAGGGTCGCGAAAAACTGTTTTTT.

The chain carries TRBV19 and TRBJ1-4; TRBD1 is a possible D gene (5 bases). This CDR3 is 15 amino acids long. Germline V gives CDR1 LNHDA, CDR2 SQIVND (reference sequence). The V and J ends lost 5 bases and 6 bases respectively, with 16 bases between them. The CDR3 loop reads CASSLTGTVDEKLFF. The CDR3 DNA sequence: TGTGCCAGTAGTCTTACCGGGACGGTAGATGAAAAACTGTTTTTT. The full variable domain, in which reference TRBV19 and TRBJ1-4 provide the parts outside the CDR3, is DGGITQSPKYLFRKEGQNVTLSCEQNLNHDAMYWYRQDPGQGLRLIYYSQIVNDFQKGDIAEGYSVSREKKESFPLTVTSAQKNPTAFYLCASSLTGTVDEKLFFGSGTQLSVL.

Details on this clonotype: A much larger clone sits a single nucleotide away, making a read error possible. The chain uses TRBV7-2 and TRBJ1-1; D possibly corresponds to TRBD1 (6 bases). This CDR3 contains 13 residues. Germline CDR1 reads SGHTA; CDR2 reads FQGNSA. The CDR3 coding sequence is TGTGCCAGCAGCACACAGGGAGCTTCTGAAGCTTACTTT. Encoded protein: CASSTQGASEAYF.